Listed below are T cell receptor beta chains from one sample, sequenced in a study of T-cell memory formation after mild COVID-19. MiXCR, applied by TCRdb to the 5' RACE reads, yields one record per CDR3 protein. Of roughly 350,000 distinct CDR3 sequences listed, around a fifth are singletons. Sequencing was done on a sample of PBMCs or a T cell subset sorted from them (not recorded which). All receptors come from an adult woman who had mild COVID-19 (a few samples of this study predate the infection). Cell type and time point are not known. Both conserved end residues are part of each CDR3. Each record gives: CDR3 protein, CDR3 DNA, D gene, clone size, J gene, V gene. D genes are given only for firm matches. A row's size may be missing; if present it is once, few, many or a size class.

CDR3: CSARRDLDYGYTF; DNA: TGCAGTGCTAGGAGGGATCTTGACTATGGCTACACCTTC; D: .; size: many; J: TRBJ1-2; V: TRBV20-1
CDR3: CASRGTLAGGYEQYF; DNA: TGTGCCAGCAGGGGGACCCTAGCGGGGGGCTACGAGCAGTACTTC; D: TRBD2; size: few; J: TRBJ2-7; V: TRBV12-3/TRBV12-4
CDR3: CSARALEGDNSPLHF; DNA: TGCAGTGCTAGGGCTCTGGAGGGCGATAATTCACCCCTCCACTTT; D: .; size: few; J: TRBJ1-6; V: TRBV20-1
CDR3: CASSLRGQGTTEAFF; DNA: TGCGCCAGCAGCTTGCGGGGACAGGGTACGACTGAAGCTTTCTTT; D: TRBD1; size: .; J: TRBJ1-1; V: TRBV5-1
CDR3: CASSLTGSTEAFF; DNA: TGCGCCAGCAGTCTTACAGGGTCCACTGAAGCTTTCTTT; D: .; size: few; J: TRBJ1-1; V: TRBV5-1
CDR3: CASSTLNTEAFF; DNA: TGTGCCAGCAGCACCCTGAACACTGAAGCTTTCTTT; D: .; size: few; J: TRBJ1-1; V: TRBV21-1
CDR3: CASSTFDRVDTEAFF; DNA: TGTGCCAGCAGCACCTTCGACAGGGTTGACACTGAAGCTTTCTTT; D: TRBD1; size: few; J: TRBJ1-1; V: TRBV7-9
CDR3: CASSMTGRPTDTQYF; DNA: TGTGCCAGCAGCATGACAGGGAGGCCCACAGATACGCAGTATTTT; D: .; size: .; J: TRBJ2-3; V: TRBV9
CDR3: CASSLEPRRGYTF; DNA: TGTGCCAGCAGCTTAGAGCCGAGGAGGGGCTACACCTTC; D: .; size: few; J: TRBJ1-2; V: TRBV11-2
CDR3: CSASGPLNTEAFF; DNA: TGCAGTGCTAGTGGACCCCTGAACACTGAAGCTTTCTTT; D: .; size: .; J: TRBJ1-1; V: TRBV20-1
CDR3: CASSKPSQNTEAFF; DNA: TGTGCCAGCAGCAAACCGTCACAGAACACTGAAGCTTTCTTT; D: .; size: .; J: TRBJ1-1; V: TRBV7-9
CDR3: CATSDRGTSGLGNEQFF; DNA: TGTGCCACCAGTGACCGAGGGACTAGCGGACTAGGGAATGAGCAGTTCTTC; D: TRBD2; size: few; J: TRBJ2-1; V: TRBV24-1
CDR3: CASSSNSPYGYTF; DNA: TGTGCCAGCAGTTCTAACAGTCCCTATGGCTACACCTTC; D: .; size: few; J: TRBJ1-2; V: TRBV6-5
CDR3: CASSPTLGDYGYTF; DNA: TGTGCCAGCAGTCCTACACTGGGAGACTATGGCTACACCTTC; D: .; size: .; J: TRBJ1-2; V: TRBV12-3/TRBV12-4
CDR3: CSAKSTGTEDYGYTF; DNA: TGCAGTGCCAAATCAACCGGGACAGAAGACTATGGCTACACCTTC; D: TRBD1; size: few; J: TRBJ1-2; V: TRBV20-1
CDR3: CASSRGQGDTLHF; DNA: TGTGCCAGCAGTCGAGGACAGGGGGACACCCTCCACTTT; D: TRBD1; size: few; J: TRBJ1-6; V: TRBV12-3/TRBV12-4
CDR3: CASSLRSGQMSYEQYF; DNA: TGCGCCAGCAGCTTGCGTTCAGGACAGATGTCCTACGAGCAGTACTTC; D: .; size: few; J: TRBJ2-7; V: TRBV5-1
CDR3: CSLAGSGYEQYF; DNA: TGCAGTTTGGCAGGGAGTGGCTACGAGCAGTACTTC; D: .; size: few; J: TRBJ2-7; V: TRBV20-1
CDR3: CASSLGRGLVEQYF; DNA: TGTGCCAGCAGTTTAGGCAGGGGGCTCGTCGAGCAGTACTTC; D: TRBD1; size: many; J: TRBJ2-7; V: TRBV12-3/TRBV12-4
CDR3: CATSTVQGASSPLHF; DNA: TGTGCCACCAGCACTGTACAGGGGGCGAGTTCACCCCTCCACTTT; D: TRBD1; size: .; J: TRBJ1-6; V: TRBV15
CDR3: CAISVSGGAFEQFF; DNA: TGTGCCATCAGTGTTAGCGGGGGGGCTTTTGAGCAGTTCTTC; D: TRBD2; size: few; J: TRBJ2-1; V: TRBV10-3
CDR3: CASRPFSTDTQYF; DNA: TGTGCCAGCAGACCATTTAGCACAGATACGCAGTATTTT; D: .; size: .; J: TRBJ2-3; V: TRBV12-3/TRBV12-4
CDR3: CASGVLAPNNEQFF; DNA: TGTGCCAGCGGTGTACTAGCCCCAAACAATGAGCAGTTCTTC; D: .; size: .; J: TRBJ2-1; V: TRBV6-5
CDR3: CATSDLPLGTSGGAGKEQYF; DNA: TGTGCCACCAGTGATTTACCGCTCGGGACTAGCGGGGGGGCCGGAAAAGAGCAGTACTTC; D: TRBD2; size: .; J: TRBJ2-7; V: TRBV24-1
CDR3: CASGTGIVGTDTQYF; DNA: TGTGCCAGCGGGACAGGGATTGTCGGCACAGATACGCAGTATTTT; D: TRBD1; size: few; J: TRBJ2-3; V: TRBV2
CDR3: CASRGQRSYEQYF; DNA: TGTGCCAGCAGGGGACAGAGATCCTACGAGCAGTACTTC; D: TRBD1; size: .; J: TRBJ2-7; V: TRBV12-3/TRBV12-4
CDR3: CASSSGTGYNEQFF; DNA: TGCGCCAGCAGCTCCGGGACAGGTTACAATGAGCAGTTCTTC; D: TRBD1; size: many; J: TRBJ2-1; V: TRBV5-1
CDR3: CSAIRQGNNQPQHF; DNA: TGCAGTGCTATTAGACAGGGTAACAATCAGCCCCAGCATTTT; D: TRBD1; size: .; J: TRBJ1-5; V: TRBV20-1
CDR3: CASSPFPAGDTEQFF; DNA: TGTGCCAGCAGCCCATTCCCAGCGGGAGATACGGAGCAGTTCTTC; D: TRBD2; size: few; J: TRBJ2-1; V: TRBV7-2